This T cell receptor (beta chain) derives from a study of molecular identifiers for immune sequencing clone quantification. The study's findings and limits: Effector cells had over 99% of their molecules in clones above 20 RNA copies, while naive cells had under 1%.

TCRdb reprocessed the PCR reads with MiXCR, giving one entry per CDR3 protein. The sample yields hundreds of thousands of distinct CDR3 sequences, 25% seen once. Trimming stripped 3 bases from V and 6 bases from J, with 8 bases between. The CDR3 sequence is 12 residues long. Comments on this clonotype: Its antigen is still unknown.

The sequenced sample was naive CD8+ T cells from blood, with Jurkat cell RNA spiked in. Subset defined: FACS-sorted CD8+CD4-CCR7+CD45RA+ naive T cells. V gene TRBV12-3 or TRBV12-4 combines with J gene TRBJ2-5; TRBD2 is a possible D gene (6 bases). The sequence was obtained from a human donor in good health. Some libraries in this study had Jurkat cell RNA spiked in. As DNA, the CDR3 is TGTGCCAGCAGTTTGGGGGGTAAGACCCAGTACTTC. Translated: CASSLGGKTQYF.